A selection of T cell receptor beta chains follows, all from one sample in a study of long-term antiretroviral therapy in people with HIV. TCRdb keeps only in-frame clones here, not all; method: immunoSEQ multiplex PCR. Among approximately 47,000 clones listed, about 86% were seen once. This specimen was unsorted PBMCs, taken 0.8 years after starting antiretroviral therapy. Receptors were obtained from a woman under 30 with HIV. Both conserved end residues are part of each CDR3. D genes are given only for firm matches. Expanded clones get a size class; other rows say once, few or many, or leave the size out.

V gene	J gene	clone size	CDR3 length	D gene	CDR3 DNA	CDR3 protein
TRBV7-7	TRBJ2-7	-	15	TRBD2	TGTGCTAGCAGCTTACGAGCGGGAGCTTCCTACGAGCAGTACTTC	CASSLRAGASYEQYF
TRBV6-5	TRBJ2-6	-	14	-	TGTGCCAGCAGAGAGACGGGGGCGATTTCCGTCCTGACTTTC	CASRETGAISVLTF
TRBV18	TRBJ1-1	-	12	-	TGTGCCAGCTCACCCACGAACACTGAAGCTTTCTTT	CASSPTNTEAFF
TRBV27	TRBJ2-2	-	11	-	TGTGCCAGTAGTCCGGGCGGGGAGCTGTTTTTT	CASSPGGELFF
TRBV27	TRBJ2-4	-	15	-	TGTGCCAGCAGTTTATCTAGAGCAGCCAAAAACATTCAGTACTTC	CASSLSRAAKNIQYF
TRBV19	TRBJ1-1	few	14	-	TGTGCCAGTAGTAAAACTTTACCCCGCACTGAAGCTTTCTTT	CASSKTLPRTEAFF
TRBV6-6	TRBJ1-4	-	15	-	TGTGCCAGCAGTTCCGGACAGACAAAAAATGAAAAACTGTTTTTT	CASSSGQTKNEKLFF
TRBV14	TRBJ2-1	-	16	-	TGTGCCAGCAGCCAAGTTCCGGGATGGACCATCAATGAGCAGTTCTTC	CASSQVPGWTINEQFF
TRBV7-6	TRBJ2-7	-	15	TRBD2	TGTGCCAGCAGCTTAGGACTAGCGGGGGCCTACGAGCAGTACTTC	CASSLGLAGAYEQYF
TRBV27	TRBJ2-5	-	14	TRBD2	TGTGCCAGCAGCTCCCTAGCGGGCGGGGAGACCCAGTACTTC	CASSSLAGGETQYF
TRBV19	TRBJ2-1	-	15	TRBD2	TGTGCCAGTCGTCAGATGTCGGGAGGGCCGAATGAGCAGTTCTTC	CASRQMSGGPNEQFF
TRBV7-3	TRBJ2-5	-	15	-	TGTGCCAGCAATCTTTACAGACTACCCCAAGAGACCCAGTACTTC	CASNLYRLPQETQYF
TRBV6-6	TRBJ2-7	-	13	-	TGTGCCAGCAGTTGGGCGGGGACGGAGCGGCAGTACTTC	CASSWAGTERQYF
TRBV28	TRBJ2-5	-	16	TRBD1	TGTGCCAGCAGTTTATCCCTCGGGACAGGAGGGAGCAAGCAGTACTTC	CASSLSLGTGGSKQYF
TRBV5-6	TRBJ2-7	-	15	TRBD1	TGTGCCAGCAGCTTTCCGGACAGGCGGTCCTACGAGCAGTACTTC	CASSFPDRRSYEQYF
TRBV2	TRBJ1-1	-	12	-	TGTGCCAGCAGTGAAGCCCCACGTGAAGCTTTCTTT	CASSEAPREAFF
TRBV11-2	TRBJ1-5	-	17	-	TGTGCCAGCAGCTTAGATCGATTACAGCATAGCAATCAGCCCCAGCATTTT	CASSLDRLQHSNQPQHF
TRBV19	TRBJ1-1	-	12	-	TGTGCCAGTAGTCTCGACAGAGGGGGAGCTTTCTTT	CASSLDRGGAFF
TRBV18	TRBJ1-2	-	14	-	TGTGCCAGCTCAACAGGGCCTCTGATGGATGGCTACACCTTC	CASSTGPLMDGYTF
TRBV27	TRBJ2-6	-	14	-	TGTGCCAGCAGTTTTGTGTCTGGGGCCAACGTCCTGACTTTC	CASSFVSGANVLTF
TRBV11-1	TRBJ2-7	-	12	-	TGTGCCAGCAGACACGGGACCTACGAGCAGTACTTC	CASRHGTYEQYF
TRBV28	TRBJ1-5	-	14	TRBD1	TGTGCCAGCAGATTACAGGGGTGGAATCAGCCCCAGCATTTT	CASRLQGWNQPQHF
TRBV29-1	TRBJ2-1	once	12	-	TGCAGCGTTGAAGATCGGGAAGAGGAGCAGTTCTTC	CSVEDREEEQFF
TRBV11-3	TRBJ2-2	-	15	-	TGTGCCAGCAGCGATCTGGGTGGTAACACCGGGGAGCTGTTTTTT	CASSDLGGNTGELFF
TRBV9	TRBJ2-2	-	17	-	TGTGCCAGCAGCGTGCCGGGGGCCAGCCTGAACACCGGGGAGCTGTTTTTT	CASSVPGASLNTGELFF
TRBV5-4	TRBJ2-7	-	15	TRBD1	TGTGCCAGCAGCCTCGAGGGGACAGGGTCTTCCGAGCAGTACTTC	CASSLEGTGSSEQYF
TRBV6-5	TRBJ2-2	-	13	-	TGTGCCAGCAGTTACCCACATGACGGGGAGCTGTTTTTT	CASSYPHDGELFF
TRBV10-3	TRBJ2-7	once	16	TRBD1	TGTGCCATCAGTGATGGGGGACAGGGCATTTTCTACGAGCAGTACTTC	CAISDGGQGIFYEQYF
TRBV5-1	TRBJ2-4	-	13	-	TGCGCCAGCAGCTTGGGCCAAGGGAGCATTCAGTACTTC	CASSLGQGSIQYF
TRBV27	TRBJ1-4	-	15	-	TGTGCCAGCAGTTTTCTCCTCGCAACTAATGAAAAACTGTTTTTT	CASSFLLATNEKLFF